The 3 T cell receptor beta chains below were found in one sample sequenced in a study of circulating and synovial CD4+ cells in juvenile arthritis. This table comes from immunoSEQ multiplex PCR, and its TCRdb copy is limited to in-frame clones, with some not included. The data hold 36,000 or so clones, with approximately 94% observed a single time. Sequencing was done on a sample of CD4+ T cells from blood. The receptors here all came from a human donor with juvenile idiopathic arthritis.

The chain joins TRBV9 to TRBJ1-1, with D possibly TRBD1 on 6 matching bases. The germline V and J ends were trimmed by 0 bases and 2 bases, with 11 bases remaining between them. The CDR3 totals 15 residues. CDR1 is SGDLS and CDR2 is YYNGEE in the germline V gene. The CDR3 nucleotides read TGTGCCAGCAGCGTAGACGGGACACTTAACACTGAAGCTTTCTTT. Its translation is CASSVDGTLNTEAFF.

This clone came up once. This chain joins TRBV5-4 and TRBJ2-6, with 9 nucleotides matching TRBD1. Looked up from germline, CDR1 is SGHNT and CDR2 is YYREEE (reference sequence). The CDR3 has 17 residues. V was clipped by 4 bases and J by 4 bases; unmatched bases: 9. CDR3 bases: TGTGCCAGCAGCGGCACGACAGGGGGGCGGGGGGCCAACGTCCTGACTTTC. Translating it yields CASSGTTGGRGANVLTF. Full variable domain (remainder filled in from reference TRBV5-4 and TRBJ2-6): ETGVTQSPTHLIKTRGQQVTLRCSSQSGHNTVSWYQQALGQGPQFIFQYYREEENGRGNFPPRFSGLQFPNYSSELNVNALELDDSALYLCASSGTTGGRGANVLTFGAGSRLTVL.

This chain connects TRBV18 to TRBJ2-7, with 8 bases that match TRBD1. Germline CDR1 and CDR2: KGHSH and LQKENI. V lost 4 bases and J lost 4; bases outside the gene matches: 3. The CDR3 covers 13 residues. The CDR3: CASSRRTGYEQYF. The CDR3 DNA follows: TGTGCCAGCTCACGACGGACAGGGTACGAGCAGTACTTC.